The present T cell receptor (beta chain) was sequenced within a study of blood T cell repertoires in COVID-19. Measured with immunoSEQ multiplex PCR; TCRdb has only the in-frame clones, and not every one. The sample lists 190,000 or so clones; around 85% were seen once. Per germline, CDR1 SGHRS and CDR2 YFSETQ. The V end was cut by 4 bases, the J end by 5 bases, with 21 bases between. This CDR3 has 16 amino acids. This TCR derives from an elderly woman with acute or convalescent COVID-19. This chain connects TRBV5-1 to TRBJ1-1, with a tentative D call TRBD1 (6 bases). Sequencing was done on a sample of peripheral blood. The chain's CDR3 is CASSPATGAKRTEAFF. CDR3 sequence (DNA): TGCGCCAGCAGCCCGGCGACAGGTGCGAAAAGGACTGAAGCTTTCTTT.